The rows below give T cell receptor beta chains drawn from one sample of a study of blood T cell repertoires in COVID-19. Here immunoSEQ multiplex PCR was the method, and the copy in TCRdb shows in-frame clones only, minus some. This table has around 290,000 clones, roughly 86% appearing once. Sequencing was performed on PBMCs or T cells enriched from blood (not recorded which). The receptors originated from a woman in her late teens or twenties who had recovered from COVID-19. Both conserved end residues are part of each CDR3. The D gene is left open where the match is weak. Clone size is shown for a subset of rows, as once, few, many or a class of expanded clone.

cdr3_aa cdr3_nt v_call clone_size d_call j_call
CASSLWGTGSYTEAFF TGTGCCAGCAGCCTCTGGGGGACAGGGTCGTACACTGAAGCTTTCTTT TRBV28 once TRBD1 TRBJ1-1
CASSMRAVTNEKLFF TGTGCCAGCAGCATGCGGGCGGTAACGAATGAAAAACTGTTTTTT TRBV21-1 - - TRBJ1-4
CSVVVRGRDTEAFF TGCAGCGTTGTAGTTCGCGGGCGGGACACTGAAGCTTTCTTT TRBV29-1 - - TRBJ1-1
CSASIAVSTDTQYF TGCAGTGCTAGTATAGCGGTTAGCACAGATACGCAGTATTTT TRBV20-1 - - TRBJ2-3
CASSFGAGGSTDTQYF TGCGCCAGCAGCTTTGGAGCGGGGGGGTCGACAGATACGCAGTATTTT TRBV5-1 - TRBD2 TRBJ2-3
CASSSLTNTGELFF TGTGCCAGCAGCTCCTTAACGAACACCGGGGAGCTGTTTTTT TRBV7-9 once - TRBJ2-2
CASSSPRLLHEQFF TGTGCCAGCAGTTCCCCGCGCCTACTACATGAGCAGTTCTTC TRBV28 - - TRBJ2-1
CASSRTVGANYGYTF TGTGCCAGCAGTCGAACAGTGGGCGCTAACTATGGCTACACCTTC TRBV7-9 - - TRBJ1-2
CASSQDRDRGQGYTF TGCGCCAGCAGCCAAGATAGGGACAGGGGACAAGGCTACACCTTC TRBV4-3 - TRBD1 TRBJ1-2
CASIRPRLAGAGEQFF TGTGCCAGCATCCGTCCTAGGCTAGCGGGAGCAGGTGAGCAGTTCTTC TRBV7-8 - TRBD2 TRBJ2-1
CASSYHLAAFF TGTGCCAGCAGTTACCATCTAGCAGCTTTCTTT TRBV6-2/TRBV6-3 - - TRBJ1-1
CAWDPGSRPGKQYF TGTGCCTGGGACCCGGGATCCCGACCCGGGAAGCAGTACTTC TRBV30 - - TRBJ2-7
CASSARLRGCGTEAFF TGTGCCAGCAGCGCCCGATTGCGGGGCTGTGGGACTGAAGCTTTCTTT TRBV21-1 - - TRBJ1-1
CAWDSGGGNQPQHF TGTGCCTGGGACTCTGGGGGGGGCAATCAGCCCCAGCATTTT TRBV30 - - TRBJ1-5
CASKPGQGPITDTQYF TGTGCCAGCAAACCGGGACAGGGGCCCATCACAGATACGCAGTATTTT TRBV18 - TRBD1 TRBJ2-3
CASSSRTGETGELFF TGCGCCAGCAGCTCCCGGACAGGGGAGACCGGGGAGCTGTTTTTT TRBV4-1 - TRBD1 TRBJ2-2
CSVEDGASGRAGELFF TGCAGCGTTGAAGATGGGGCCAGCGGGAGGGCCGGGGAGCTGTTTTTT TRBV29-1 - TRBD2 TRBJ2-2
CAWRLQGAEKLFF TGTGCCTGGAGATTACAGGGAGCTGAAAAACTGTTTTTT TRBV30 - - TRBJ1-4
CASSQTGVIYGYTF TGCGCCAGCAGCCAAACAGGGGTGATATATGGCTACACCTTC TRBV4-1 - TRBD1 TRBJ1-2
CASRKTRDSIYNSPLHF TGTGCCAGCAGGAAGACACGGGACAGTATTTATAATTCACCCCTCCACTTT TRBV28 - TRBD1 TRBJ1-6
CASSKNPGADSTDTQYF TGTGCCAGTAGTAAAAATCCGGGAGCGGATAGCACAGATACGCAGTATTTT TRBV19 - - TRBJ2-3
CASSNGQTVNYGYTF TGTGCCAGTAGTAACGGACAGACTGTTAACTATGGCTACACCTTC TRBV19 - - TRBJ1-2
CASSLGSSGEPLTYNEQFF TGTGCCAGCAGCCTTGGCTCTAGCGGCGAGCCGCTTACCTACAATGAGCAGTTCTTC TRBV7-3 - TRBD2 TRBJ2-1
CASSKALLWGRGNSPLHF - TRBV21-1 - - TRBJ1-6
CASSAFTPGQETQYF TGCGCCAGCAGCGCCTTCACCCCGGGCCAAGAGACCCAGTACTTC TRBV5-1 - - TRBJ2-5
CASSQELRGGQETQYF TGTGCCAGCAGCCAAGAGTTACGGGGGGGCCAAGAGACCCAGTACTTC TRBV14 - TRBD2 TRBJ2-5
CASSLMGAGYGYTF TGTGCCAGCAGCCTGATGGGGGCCGGGTATGGCTACACCTTC TRBV7-8 few - TRBJ1-2
CASSPRTERHLYGYTF TGTGCCAGCAGCCCCCGAACCGAACGACACCTCTATGGCTACACCTTC TRBV14 - - TRBJ1-2
CASSLGVRVYSPLHF TGCGCCAGCAGCTTGGGCGTCAGGGTCTACTCACCCCTCCACTTT TRBV5-1 - - TRBJ1-6
CASSLEAAGRGGYTF TGTGCCAGCAGCTTGGAGGCAGCTGGCCGGGGTGGCTACACCTTC TRBV5-4 - - TRBJ1-2
CASSLGWRLNNEQFF TGTGCCAGCAGCTTGGGGTGGCGGTTGAACAATGAGCAGTTCTTC TRBV5-6 - - TRBJ2-1
CAWSKGTGRNQPQHF TGTGCCTGGTCAAAAGGGACTGGACGCAATCAGCCCCAGCATTTT TRBV30 - - TRBJ1-5
CASSLTGDTEAFF TGTGCCAGCAGCTTGACAGGGGACACTGAAGCTTTCTTT TRBV7-6 - TRBD1 TRBJ1-1
CASSQDSGNTEAFF TGCGCCAGCAGCCAAGATTCGGGGAACACTGAAGCTTTCTTT TRBV4-3 once - TRBJ1-1
CASSPTSGGAVTYEQYF TGCGCCAGCAGCCCGACTAGCGGGGGGGCCGTAACCTACGAGCAGTACTTC TRBV5-1 - TRBD2 TRBJ2-7
CASSGGLAGDPYEQYF TGTGCCAGCAGCGGGGGACTAGCGGGAGACCCCTACGAGCAGTACTTC TRBV7-8 - TRBD2 TRBJ2-7
CASSPRSSYNSPLHF TGTGCCAGCAGTCCTAGAAGCTCCTATAATTCACCCCTCCACTTT TRBV27 - - TRBJ1-6
CASSPSGGLHEQYF TGTGCCAGCAGCCCTAGCGGGGGGCTCCACGAGCAGTACTTC TRBV7-6 once TRBD2 TRBJ2-7
CASRTGFQPQHF TGTGCCAGCAGGACAGGGTTTCAGCCCCAGCATTTT TRBV6-5 once TRBD1 TRBJ1-5
CASSYLRVDYGYTF TGTGCCAGCAGTTATTTGAGGGTGGACTATGGCTACACCTTC TRBV6-2/TRBV6-3 - - TRBJ1-2
CASSLKTSGGGETQYF TGTGCCAGCAGCCTGAAGACTAGCGGGGGCGGGGAGACCCAGTACTTC TRBV7-2 - TRBD2 TRBJ2-5
CASSQASPAMEVHQPQHF TGTGCCAGCAGCCAAGCGAGCCCGGCGATGGAGGTGCATCAGCCCCAGCATTTT TRBV3-1/TRBV3-2 - - TRBJ1-5
CAISDPGTATEAFF TGTGCCATCAGTGACCCGGGGACAGCGACTGAAGCTTTCTTT TRBV10-3 - TRBD1 TRBJ1-1
CASSPRQGSYNEQFF TGTGCCAGCAGCCCCAGACAGGGTTCCTACAATGAGCAGTTCTTC TRBV5-4 few TRBD1 TRBJ2-1
CASTEGMYYGYTF TGTGCCAGCACCGAGGGAATGTACTATGGCTACACCTTC TRBV2 - - TRBJ1-2
CAWSLTSGQETQYF TGTGCCTGGAGTCTGACTAGCGGGCAAGAGACCCAGTACTTC TRBV30 few TRBD2 TRBJ2-5
CASSVGPGTGGSPLHF TGTGCCAGCAGCGTAGGCCCCGGGACAGGCGGTTCACCCCTCCACTTT TRBV13 - TRBD1 TRBJ1-6